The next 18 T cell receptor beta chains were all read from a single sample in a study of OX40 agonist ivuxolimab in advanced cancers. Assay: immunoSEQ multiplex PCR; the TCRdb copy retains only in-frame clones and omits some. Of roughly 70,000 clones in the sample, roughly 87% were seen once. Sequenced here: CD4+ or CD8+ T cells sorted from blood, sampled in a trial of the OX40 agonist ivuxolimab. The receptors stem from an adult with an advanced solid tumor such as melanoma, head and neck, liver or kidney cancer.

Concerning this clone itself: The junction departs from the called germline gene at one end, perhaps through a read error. The CDR3 protein is CAWSVRGSGSRDTQYF. For the CDR3, the DNA is TGTGCCTGGAGTGTACGGGGTAGCGGGAGCAGAGATACGCAGTATTTT. The chain couples TRBV30 to TRBJ2-3; 9 bases line up with TRBD2. This CDR3 has 16 amino acids. Per the germline V gene, CDR1 is GTSNPN and CDR2 is SVGIG (reference sequence).

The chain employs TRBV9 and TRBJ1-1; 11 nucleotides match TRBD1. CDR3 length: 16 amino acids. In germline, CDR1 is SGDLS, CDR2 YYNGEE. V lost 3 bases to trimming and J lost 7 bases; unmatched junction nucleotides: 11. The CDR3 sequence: CASSAGQGAGYGEAFF. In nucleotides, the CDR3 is TGTGCCAGCAGCGCCGGACAGGGGGCGGGCTATGGTGAAGCTTTCTTT.

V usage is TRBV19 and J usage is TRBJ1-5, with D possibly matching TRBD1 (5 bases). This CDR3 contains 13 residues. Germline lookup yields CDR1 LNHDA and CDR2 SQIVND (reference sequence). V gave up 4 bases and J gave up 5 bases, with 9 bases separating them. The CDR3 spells CASSRPGDQPQHF. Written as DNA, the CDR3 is TGTGCCAGTAGTAGGCCGGGGGATCAGCCCCAGCATTTT.

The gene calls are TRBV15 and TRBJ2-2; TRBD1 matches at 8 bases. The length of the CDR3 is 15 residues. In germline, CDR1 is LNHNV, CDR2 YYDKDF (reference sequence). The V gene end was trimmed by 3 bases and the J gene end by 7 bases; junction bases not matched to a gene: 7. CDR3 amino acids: CATSSPRTGSGELFF. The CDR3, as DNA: TGTGCCACCAGCAGCCCCAGGACAGGGAGCGGGGAGCTGTTTTTT. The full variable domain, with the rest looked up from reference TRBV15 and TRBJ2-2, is DAMVIQNPRYQVTQFGKPVTLSCSQTLNHNVMYWYQQKSSQAPKLLFHYYDKDFNNEADTPDNFQSRRPNTSFCFLDIRSPGLGDTAMYLCATSSPRTGSGELFFGEGSRLTVL.

The CDR3 bases are TGCGCCAGCAGCCAAGAGACCCGTATCCCTTTCTACGAGCAGTACTTC. Its translation is CASSQETRIPFYEQYF. The chain links TRBV4-1 to TRBJ2-7; D gene ambiguous. The V end was cut by 0 bases, the J end by 3 bases, with 15 bases between. Germline loops: CDR1 MGHRA, CDR2 YSYEKL. The CDR3 contains 16 residues.

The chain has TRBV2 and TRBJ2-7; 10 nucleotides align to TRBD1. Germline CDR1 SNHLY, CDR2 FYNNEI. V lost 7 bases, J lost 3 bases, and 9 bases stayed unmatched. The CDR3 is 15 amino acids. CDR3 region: CASTKGTGVYYEQYF. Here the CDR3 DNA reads TGTGCCAGCACGAAGGGGACAGGGGTCTACTACGAGCAGTACTTC.

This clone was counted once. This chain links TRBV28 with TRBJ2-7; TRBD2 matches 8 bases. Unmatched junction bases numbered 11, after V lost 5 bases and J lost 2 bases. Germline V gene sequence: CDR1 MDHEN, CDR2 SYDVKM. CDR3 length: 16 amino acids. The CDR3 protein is CASSPFLAGLAYEQYF. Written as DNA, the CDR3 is TGTGCCAGCAGTCCCTTTCTAGCGGGCTTAGCCTACGAGCAGTACTTC.

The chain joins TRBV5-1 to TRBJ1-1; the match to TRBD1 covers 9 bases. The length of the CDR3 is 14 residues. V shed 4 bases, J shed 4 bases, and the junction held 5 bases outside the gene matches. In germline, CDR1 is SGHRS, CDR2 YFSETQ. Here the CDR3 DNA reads TGCGCCAGCAGCCGACAGGGGGTAGGCACTGAAGCTTTCTTT. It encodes CASSRQGVGTEAFF.

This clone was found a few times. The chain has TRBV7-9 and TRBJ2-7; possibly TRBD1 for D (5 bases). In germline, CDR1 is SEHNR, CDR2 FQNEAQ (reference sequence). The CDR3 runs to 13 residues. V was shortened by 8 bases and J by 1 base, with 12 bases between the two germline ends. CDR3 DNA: TGTGCCAGCGGAAGGGGCTGGTCCTACGAGCAGTACTTC. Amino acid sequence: CASGRGWSYEQYF.

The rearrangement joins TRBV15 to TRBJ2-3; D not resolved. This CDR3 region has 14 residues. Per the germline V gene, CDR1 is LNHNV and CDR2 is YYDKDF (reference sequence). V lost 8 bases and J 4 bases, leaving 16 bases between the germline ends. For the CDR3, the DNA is TGTGCCACCTCCCCAGGTGGTGCCCCAGATACGCAGTATTTT. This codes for CATSPGGAPDTQYF.

Here the CDR3 reads CASSVNAAQDTQYF. In DNA, the CDR3 is TGTGCCAGCAGCGTAAACGCTGCCCAAGATACGCAGTATTTT. The chain joins TRBV7-9 to TRBJ2-3; D is unresolved. This CDR3 has 14 residues. Germline loops: CDR1 SEHNR, CDR2 FQNEAQ (reference sequence). With 5 bases removed from V and 5 bases from J, the gap between germline ends came to 14 bases.

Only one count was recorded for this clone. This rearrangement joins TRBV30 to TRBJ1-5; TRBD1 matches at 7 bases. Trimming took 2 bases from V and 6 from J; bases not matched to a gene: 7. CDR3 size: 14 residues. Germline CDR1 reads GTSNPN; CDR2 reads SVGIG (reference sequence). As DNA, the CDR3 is TGTGCCTGGAGTAAGGCAGGGGGGCGTCAGCCCCAGCATTTT. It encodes CAWSKAGGRQPQHF.

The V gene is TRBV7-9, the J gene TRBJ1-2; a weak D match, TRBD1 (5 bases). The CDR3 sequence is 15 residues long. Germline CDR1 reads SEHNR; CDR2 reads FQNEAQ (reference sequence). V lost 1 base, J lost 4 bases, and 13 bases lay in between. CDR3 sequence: CASSLGGSGGYGYTF. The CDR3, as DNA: TGTGCCAGCAGCTTAGGAGGGAGCGGGGGCTATGGCTACACCTTC.

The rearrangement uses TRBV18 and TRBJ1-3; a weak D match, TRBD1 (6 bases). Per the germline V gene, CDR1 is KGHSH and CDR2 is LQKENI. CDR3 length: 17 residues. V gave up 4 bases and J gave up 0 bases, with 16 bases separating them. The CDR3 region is CASSQDWTASSGNTIYF. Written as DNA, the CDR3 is TGTGCCAGCTCACAAGACTGGACAGCAAGCTCTGGAAACACCATATATTTT.

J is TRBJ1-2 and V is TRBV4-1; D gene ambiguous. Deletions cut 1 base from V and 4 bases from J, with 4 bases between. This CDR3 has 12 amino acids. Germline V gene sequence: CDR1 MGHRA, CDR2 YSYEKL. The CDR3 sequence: CASSQGPYGYTF. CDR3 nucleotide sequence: TGCGCCAGCAGCCAAGGACCCTATGGCTACACCTTC.

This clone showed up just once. CDR3 protein: CASSLPGRFSEQYF. The CDR3 DNA follows: TGTGCCAGCAGTTTACCGGGACGCTTTAGTGAGCAGTACTTC. The chain links TRBV27 to TRBJ2-7; D is tentatively TRBD1 or TRBD2 (5 bases each). The V gene's germline CDR1 is MNHEY and CDR2 SMNVEV (reference sequence). The CDR3 is made up of 14 amino acids. The V gene lost 2 bases and the J gene lost 7 bases, with 15 bases spanning the gap.

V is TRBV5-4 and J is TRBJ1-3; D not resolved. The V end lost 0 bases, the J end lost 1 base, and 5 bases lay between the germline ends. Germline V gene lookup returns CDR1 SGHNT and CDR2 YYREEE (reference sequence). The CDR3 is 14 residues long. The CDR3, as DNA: TGTGCCAGCAGCTTGGCCGGATCTGGAAACACCATATATTTT. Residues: CASSLAGSGNTIYF.

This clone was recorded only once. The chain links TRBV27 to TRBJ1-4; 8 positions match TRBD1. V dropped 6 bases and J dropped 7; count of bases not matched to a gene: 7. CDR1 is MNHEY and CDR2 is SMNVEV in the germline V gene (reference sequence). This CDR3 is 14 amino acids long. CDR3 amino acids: CASRSTGAGEKLFF. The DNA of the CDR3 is TGTGCCAGCAGGTCGACAGGGGCTGGTGAAAAACTGTTTTTT.